This T cell receptor (beta chain) was documented in a study of T cell responses to AZD1222 COVID-19 vaccine. Points from the study as a whole: Spike-specific TCR breadth and depth went up after people got two AZD1222 doses. Among the donors, most were white British and more were female, and clonal diversity was possibly underestimated.

In regard to this clone: Its antigen is unknown.

CDR1 is MNHEY and CDR2 is SMNVEV in the germline V gene (reference sequence). The length of the CDR3 is 13 residues. The trim removed 2 bases at V and 7 bases at J, leaving 4 bases unmatched. Here immunoSEQ multiplex PCR was the method, and the copy in TCRdb shows in-frame clones only, minus some. The table shows over 110,000 clones, with 75% to 95% occurring only once. The V gene is TRBV27, the J gene TRBJ2-5, with 7 bases lining up with TRBD1. The receptor comes from an adult in good health. Material: peripheral blood, obtained on day 0 of AZD1222 vaccination. In DNA form, the CDR3 reads TGTGCCAGCAGTTTAGGGGACAGTGGGACCCAGTACTTC. It codes for CASSLGDSGTQYF.